Listed below are T cell receptor beta chains from one sample, sequenced in a study of PD-1 blockade in classical Hodgkin lymphoma. Clones were sequenced by immunoSEQ multiplex PCR, and TCRdb holds only the in-frame ones, with some missing. This sample has about 36,000 clones, with around 89% found just once. The material sequenced was CD4+ T cells from blood. These receptors were obtained from a human donor with classical Hodgkin lymphoma. CDR3s include the opening cysteine and the closing phenylalanine or tryptophan. The D gene is left open where the match is weak. Where a row states a size, it is once, few, many or the class of an expanded clone; other rows omit it.

>TRBJ1-4|TRBV19|15|TRBD1|NA
TGTGCCAGTAGTCGGTCCGGGACAGGGCTGGGGCGTCTGTTTTTT
CASSRSGTGLGRLFF
>TRBJ2-5|TRBV9|14|NA|NA
TGTGCCAGCAGCGTAGGAACTAGCCGGGAGACCCAGTACTTC
CASSVGTSRETQYF
>TRBJ2-1|TRBV5-4|15|NA|NA
TGTGCCAGCAGCTTGGAGGGGGTAGGGGGCAATGAGCAGTTCTTC
CASSLEGVGGNEQFF
>TRBJ2-7|TRBV5-1|15|TRBD2|once
TGCGCCAGCAGCTTGGATTTCGGGAGGGCCCACGAGCAGTACTTC
CASSLDFGRAHEQYF
>TRBJ1-3|TRBV20-1|11|NA|NA
TGCAGTGCTCCCGTTGGAAACACCATATATTTT
CSAPVGNTIYF
>TRBJ2-2|TRBV7-9|10|NA|NA
TGTGCCAGCAGGACCGTGGAGCTGTTTTTT
CASRTVELFF
>TRBJ2-1|TRBV5-1|14|NA|NA
TGCGCCAGCAGCTTGGCTAGCTCCTACAATGAGCAGTTCTTC
CASSLASSYNEQFF
>TRBJ1-2|TRBV19|13|NA|NA
TGTGCCAGTAGTATAGAGGCTAACTATGGCTACACCTTC
CASSIEANYGYTF
>TRBJ2-1|TRBV18|15|NA|NA
TGTGCCAGCTCACCGGCGACAGCTTCCTACAATGAGCAGTTCTTC
CASSPATASYNEQFF
>TRBJ1-2|TRBV28|12|NA|NA
TGTGCCAGCAGTTTATTGGCCTATGGCTACACCTTC
CASSLLAYGYTF
>TRBJ2-7|TRBV10-3|12|NA|NA
TGTGCCATCGCCTTGGTGCCCGGAGAGCAGTACTTC
CAIALVPGEQYF
>TRBJ2-1|TRBV7-2|16|TRBD2|once
TGTGCCAGCAGCTTAGAGGAGGGGACTAGCTACAATGAGCAGTTCTTC
CASSLEEGTSYNEQFF
>TRBJ2-7|TRBV5-1|14|TRBD2|NA
TGCGCCAGCAGCTTAACTAGCGGGGGATACGAGCAGTACTTC
CASSLTSGGYEQYF
>TRBJ1-2|TRBV18|16|TRBD1|NA
TGTGCCAGCTCAACGCGGCTGGACAGGGGCGCCTATGGCTACACCTTC
CASSTRLDRGAYGYTF
>TRBJ1-2|TRBV28|12|TRBD1|NA
TGTGCCAGCAGTTTATCCCGGACAGGGAACACCTTC
CASSLSRTGNTF
>TRBJ2-1|TRBV11-2|16|TRBD1|once
TGTGCCAGCAGCCGGACAGGGTGGAGGTCCTACAATGAGCAGTTCTTC
CASSRTGWRSYNEQFF
>TRBJ1-4|TRBV7-9|13|NA|NA
TGTGCCAGCAGCTTAGCGGCAGGGGAAAAACTGTTTTTT
CASSLAAGEKLFF
>TRBJ1-5|TRBV6-5|15|NA|NA
TGTGCCAGCAGTACTATTAGTTCAGGCAATCAGCCCCAGCATTTT
CASSTISSGNQPQHF
>TRBJ1-4|TRBV6-5|15|NA|NA
TGTGCCAGCAGTTACTCCGGATCAGGGGATGAAAAACTGTTTTTT
CASSYSGSGDEKLFF
>TRBJ1-1|TRBV5-1|14|NA|NA
TGCGCCAGCAGCTTAACAGGTACGAACACTGAAGCTTTCTTT
CASSLTGTNTEAFF
>TRBJ2-2|TRBV5-1|14|NA|NA
TGCGCCAGCAGCTTGACAGGGAACACCGGGGAGCTGTTTTTT
CASSLTGNTGELFF
>TRBJ1-1|TRBV29-1|11|NA|NA
TGCAGCGTTAAGGGGACCACTGAAGCTTTCTTT
CSVKGTTEAFF
>TRBJ1-5|TRBV11-2|15|TRBD1|NA
TGTGCCAGCAGCCGGACAGGAGGGGGAGATCAGCCCCAGCATTTT
CASSRTGGGDQPQHF
>TRBJ1-5|TRBV6-6|14|NA|NA
TGTGCCAGCACCCAAGGACCCCTCGTTCAGCCCCAGCATTTT
CASTQGPLVQPQHF
>TRBJ2-7|TRBV28|15|NA|NA
TGTGCCAGCAGTCCCCCGACTGTGGCCGTCTACGAGCAGTACTTC
CASSPPTVAVYEQYF
>TRBJ1-6|TRBV6-5|15|NA|NA
TGTGCCAGCAAAGTTTCGTTTGGCGGTGATTCACCCCTCCACTTT
CASKVSFGGDSPLHF
>TRBJ2-7|TRBV7-3|15|NA|NA
TGTGCCAGCAGCTTAACCCTCCGGGGGCCAAACGAGCAGTACTTC
CASSLTLRGPNEQYF
>TRBJ1-5|TRBV19|14|NA|once
TGTGCCAGCACCCAGGGTGGCGGCAATCAGCCCCAGCATTTT
CASTQGGGNQPQHF
>TRBJ1-1|TRBV5-6|15|NA|NA
TGTGCCAGCAGCCCAACGCCCAGGGGATGGACTGAAGCTTTCTTT
CASSPTPRGWTEAFF
>TRBJ1-3|TRBV2|13|NA|NA
TGTGCCAGCAGTGTGTCCCAGAGTAACACCATATATTTT
CASSVSQSNTIYF
>TRBJ1-2|TRBV19|13|NA|NA
TGTGCCAGTAGTATCCCCAGGTTCTATGGCTACACCTTC
CASSIPRFYGYTF
>TRBJ1-2|TRBV6-1|14|TRBD1|NA
TGTGCCAGCAGTTCCGAACGGACAGGCTATGGCTACACCTTC
CASSSERTGYGYTF
>TRBJ2-1|TRBV5-6|17|TRBD2|NA
TGTGCCAGCAGCCCTTATACCGGACTAGCGGGGTACAATGAGCAGTTCTTC
CASSPYTGLAGYNEQFF
>TRBJ1-2|TRBV7-2|14|TRBD1|NA
TGTGCCAGCAGCCTGCGGGACAGCAACTATGGCTACACCTTC
CASSLRDSNYGYTF
>TRBJ2-7|TRBV6-5|13|NA|NA
TGTGCCAGCAGTTACTCCCAGGGAAACGAGCAGTACTTC
CASSYSQGNEQYF
>TRBJ1-4|TRBV4-2|15|NA|NA
TGTGCCAGCAGCCGGACTGCGGATCTTAATGAAAAACTGTTTTTT
CASSRTADLNEKLFF
>TRBJ2-7|TRBV28|14|TRBD2|NA
TGTGCCAGCAGTTTTTCGGGACTACCATACGAGCAGTACTTC
CASSFSGLPYEQYF
>TRBJ2-7|TRBV4-1|15|TRBD1|few
TGCGCCAGCAGCCAAGCAGGGGGTAGATTGGGGGAGCAGTACTTC
CASSQAGGRLGEQYF
>TRBJ1-1|TRBV11-2|14|NA|NA
TGTGCCAGCAGCTTCCGGGGTGGTGACACTGAAGCTTTCTTT
CASSFRGGDTEAFF
>TRBJ2-2|TRBV7-6|11|NA|NA
TGTGCATCAGGAGGTCCCGGGGAGCTGTTTTTT
CASGGPGELFF